These 7 T cell receptor beta chains originate from one sample sequenced in a study of tumor and adjacent non-tumor tissue in lung cancer. Three rounds of nested PCR, following a modified ARM-PCR protocol, produced the TCRbeta library. TCRdb ran MiXCR on the multiplex PCR reads and lists one entry per CDR3 protein. This table has 90,000 to 100,000 distinct CDR3 sequences, about 80% appearing once. The template was RNA from unsorted bulk tissue. The normal lung tissue was taken more than 3 cm from the tumor edge. The sample comprised distant non-tumor lung tissue. These receptors all come from a man in his sixties with small cell lung cancer.

This chain uses TRBV29-1 with TRBJ2-3; D ambiguous. Trimming left V 3 bases short and J 5 bases short, with 18 bases between. Looked up from germline, CDR1 is SQVTM and CDR2 is ANQGSEA. The CDR3 covers 15 residues. The CDR3 region is CSVELSARRIDTQYF. CDR3 sequence (DNA): TGCAGCGTTGAGTTATCGGCCCGTCGCATAGATACGCAGTATTTT.

The chain employs TRBV12-3 or TRBV12-4 and TRBJ1-2; D may be TRBD1 (5 bases). This CDR3 region has 16 residues. The germline V and J ends were trimmed by 6 bases and 4 bases, with 21 bases remaining between them. This CDR3 reads CASSLLDGAFSYGYTF. DNA of the CDR3: TGTGCCAGCAGCTTACTCGATGGGGCTTTTAGCTATGGCTACACCTTC.

Comment on this clonotype: A much larger clone differs by one base, so this may be a read error. The chain has TRBV20-1 and TRBJ2-1; D is unclear. This CDR3 spans 15 amino acids. In germline, CDR1 is DFQATT, CDR2 SNEGSKA (reference sequence). V was shortened by 6 bases and J by 1 base, with 16 bases between the two germline ends. CDR3 sequence reads: CSALPPVVSYNEQFF. The CDR3 coding sequence is TGCAGTGCGCTCCCCCCAGTGGTGTCCTACAATGAGCAGTTCTTC.

The sample holds one count of this clonotype. The rearrangement links TRBV24-1 to TRBJ2-7; 11 bases align to TRBD2. The V gene end was trimmed by 2 bases and the J gene end by 7 bases; junction bases not matched to a gene: 9. The germline V gene has CDR1 KGHDR and CDR2 SFDVKD. There are 16 residues in the CDR3. The DNA of the CDR3 is TGTGCCACCAGTGATTCCGGGACTAGCGGAGATTATGAGCAGTACTTC. As protein: CATSDSGTSGDYEQYF.

The count of this clonotype is one. The V gene is TRBV19, the J gene TRBJ2-3; D is tentatively TRBD1 or TRBD2 (5 bases each). Germline V gene lookup returns CDR1 LNHDA and CDR2 SQIVND (reference sequence). This CDR3 region has 16 residues. Trimming took off 5 bases at V and 3 bases at J, with 18 bases between the two ends. This CDR3 reads CASSPLTGPITDTQYF. The CDR3 DNA reads as TGTGCCAGTAGTCCCCTAACGGGGCCCATAACAGATACGCAGTATTTT.

For this clonotype: A read error may produce the germline difference seen at one junction end. The CDR3, as DNA: TGTGCCAGTAGCTTGGGACTAGTGGGAGTCAATAAGCAGTTCTTC. It codes for CASSLGLVGVNKQFF. The V and J genes are TRBV11-2 and TRBJ2-1, with 8 bases identical to TRBD2. Germline V gene sequence: CDR1 SGHAT, CDR2 FQNNGV. The CDR3 consists of 15 residues.

The chain employs TRBV11-2 and TRBJ2-7; 12 bases fit TRBD2. J gave up 3 bases and V 3 bases, and 15 bases lay outside the gene matches. The germline gives CDR1 SGHAT, CDR2 FQNNGV. The CDR3 totals 19 residues. The CDR3 loop reads CASSFKASGRASLCYEQYV. In DNA, the CDR3 is TGTGCCAGCAGCTTTAAGGCTAGCGGGAGGGCGAGCCTTTGCTACGAGCAGTACGTC.